These 12 T cell receptor beta chains were all obtained from the same sample, sequenced in a study of blood T cells in healthy people across ages. Using a J-beta primer mix together with a sample-barcoded 5' primer, a second PCR was run for about 6 to 11 cycles. Each CDR3 protein is one row after TCRdb ran MiXCR on the 5' RACE reads. This table holds 1,800,000 or so distinct CDR3 sequences, 39% found once. The sequenced material came from blood. These TCRs come from a human donor in good health.

The chain uses TRBV9 and TRBJ2-2; 9 bases are a match to TRBD1. CDR3 length: 17 residues. With 1 base clipped from V and 0 bases from J, the junction kept 4 bases outside the gene matches. Germline V gene sequence: CDR1 SGDLS, CDR2 YYNGEE. The CDR3 DNA is TGTGCCAGCAGCGTAACCCGGGACAGGGCGAACACCGGGGAGCTGTTTTTT. This gives the protein CASSVTRDRANTGELFF.

The J gene is TRBJ1-2, the V gene TRBV3-1, with 11 positions matching TRBD1. The junction had 4 bases not matched to a gene; V was cut back by 8 bases and J by 2 bases. Germline V gives CDR1 LGHDT, CDR2 YNNKEL (reference sequence). The CDR3 length is 14 residues. CDR3 protein: CASGRDRGNYGYTF. CDR3 sequence (DNA): TGTGCCAGCGGCCGGGACAGGGGGAACTATGGCTACACCTTC.

The chain employs TRBV7-2 and TRBJ2-4; possible D gene TRBD2, 5 bases. Trimming removed 1 base from V and 8 bases from J, with 15 bases in between. From germline, CDR1 is SGHTA and CDR2 FQGNSA. The CDR3 contains 15 residues. The DNA of the CDR3 is TGTGCCAGCAGCTTAGTAGGAGGTCAGATGGACATTCAGTACTTC. Translation: CASSLVGGQMDIQYF.

Only a few counts were recorded for this clonotype. The chain uses TRBV7-2 and TRBJ2-1; no firm D call. Germline values: CDR1 SGHTA, CDR2 FQGNSA. V was clipped by 4 bases and J by 0 bases, with 7 bases between them. This CDR3 region has 14 residues. The CDR3, as DNA: TGTGCCAGCAGCTCGGCCCTCTCCTACAATGAGCAGTTCTTC. The encoded protein is CASSSALSYNEQFF. Variable domain in full (rest from reference TRBV7-2 and TRBJ2-1): GAGVSQSPSNKVTEKGKDVELRCDPISGHTALYWYRQSLGQGLEFLIYFQGNSAPDKSGLPSDRFSAERTGGSVSTLTIQRTQQEDSAVYLCASSSALSYNEQFFGPGTRLTVL.

The V gene is TRBV6-6, the J gene TRBJ2-7; no clear D gene. The germline V gene encodes CDR1 MNHNY and CDR2 SVGAGI (reference sequence). The CDR3 loop spans 14 amino acids. Trimming took off 7 bases at V and 2 bases at J, with 15 bases between the two ends. CDR3 sequence reads: CASTKRATAYEQYF. The DNA for the CDR3 is TGTGCCAGCACAAAAAGGGCGACTGCCTACGAGCAGTACTTC.

The chain is built from TRBV7-2 and TRBJ2-1; D may be TRBD2 (6 bases). The CDR3 contains 17 residues. Per germline, CDR1 SGHTA and CDR2 FQGNSA. Trimming shortened V by 0 bases and J by 6 bases, and 18 bases separated the two germline ends. The CDR3, as DNA: TGTGCCAGCAGCTTAGCGATAAGCGGGCCCGGAATCAATGAGCAGTTCTTC. Translating it yields CASSLAISGPGINEQFF.

This clonotype came up many times. The chain carries TRBV7-2 and TRBJ2-3; D possibly matches TRBD1 or TRBD2 (5 bases each). The CDR3 runs 14 residues. Trimming removed 0 bases at V and 4 bases at J, with 8 bases between. Germline CDR1 and CDR2: SGHTA and FQGNSA. DNA of the CDR3: TGTGCCAGCAGCTTAGCGGGACCCGCAGATACGCAGTATTTT. It specifies CASSLAGPADTQYF.

The chain uses TRBV7-9 and TRBJ2-3, with D unclear. Germline lookup yields CDR1 SEHNR and CDR2 FQNEAQ (reference sequence). The V and J ends lost 5 bases and 5 bases respectively, with 11 bases between them. This CDR3 has 13 amino acids. Here the CDR3 reads CASSAGVLDTQYF. Here the CDR3 DNA reads TGTGCCAGCAGCGCTGGGGTCTTAGATACGCAGTATTTT.

The V gene is TRBV6-2 or TRBV6-3, the J gene TRBJ1-2; unclear D gene. The CDR3 loop spans 12 amino acids. The V gene's germline CDR1 is MNHEY and CDR2 SVGEGT. V was shortened by 6 bases and J by 7 bases, with 12 bases between the two germline ends. CDR3 nucleotide sequence: TGTGCCAGCAGAGAACCGGGGTCTGGCTACACCTTC. Protein: CASREPGSGYTF.

This clonotype was counted only a few times. This chain links TRBV7-2 with TRBJ2-7, with TRBD1 matching over 10 bases. The germline gives CDR1 SGHTA, CDR2 FQGNSA. The CDR3 sequence is 19 residues long. The V and J ends lost 4 bases and 2 bases, in that order; junction bases with no gene match: 17. The DNA of the CDR3 is TGTGCCAGCAGCTCGGAACATCACGACAGGGGGCTCCCGACCTACGAGCAGTACTTC. Encoded protein: CASSSEHHDRGLPTYEQYF. Complete variable domain (other parts from reference TRBV7-2 and TRBJ2-7): GAGVSQSPSNKVTEKGKDVELRCDPISGHTALYWYRQSLGQGLEFLIYFQGNSAPDKSGLPSDRFSAERTGGSVSTLTIQRTQQEDSAVYLCASSSEHHDRGLPTYEQYFGPGTRLTVT.

This clonotype was detected only a few times. The chain employs TRBV24-1 and TRBJ2-1; weak D call: TRBD1 (5 bases). From germline, CDR1 is KGHDR and CDR2 SFDVKD. This CDR3 contains 16 residues. Trimming removed 3 bases from V and 8 bases from J, with 19 bases in between. The CDR3 sequence: CATSDVTVSPNHEQFF. CDR3 DNA: TGTGCCACCAGTGATGTGACAGTTTCCCCTAATCATGAGCAGTTCTTC.

There are a few counts of this clonotype. The V and J genes are TRBV27 and TRBJ2-5; TRBD2 agrees at 7 bases. Looked up from germline, CDR1 is MNHEY and CDR2 is SMNVEV (reference sequence). With V trimmed by 6 bases and J by 2 bases, 9 bases remained unmatched. There are 15 residues in the CDR3. CDR3 in DNA: TGTGCCAGCAGGCCGCTAGCGGAGACTCAAGAGACCCAGTACTTC. Translated: CASRPLAETQETQYF.